This TCR beta chain was captured in a study of cytomegalovirus exposure and HLA in healthy donors (dated by TCRdb to 2017 to 2019). At the level of the whole study: According to an earlier analysis of several hundred of the donors, roughly 180 million T cells yielded some 120 million unique TCR beta sequences and 276 Gb of sequence data. An early release that covered about 600 HLA-typed donors contained around 300 gigabases of sequencing data and tens of millions of unique TCR sequences. The genetic ancestry cluster associated with self-reported Caucasian donors included over 80% of the 398 genotyped donors. The aim of the study was to test whether cataloging public T cell receptors could identify signatures of past pathogen exposure. Using immunosequencing, the study profiled T cell repertoires from about 620 subjects and related those repertoires to cytomegalovirus serostatus. Besides the first cohort of 666 subjects, a separate validation cohort made up of 120 or so different subjects was used. The study combined high-throughput TCR immunosequencing, statistical association of individual TCRs with disease status, and machine learning to predict cytomegalovirus infection status. In a later analysis, previously published TCR beta repertoires from roughly 710 donors were re-analyzed and high-resolution HLA genotyping was added so that TCR occurrence patterns could be studied. Rather than using new phenotypic data, the later analysis identified candidate immune exposures from TCR beta sequences and from how often those sequences occurred across donors. In an earlier analysis of 550 to 700 of the donors, high-throughput TCR beta sequencing was used to judge whether each TCR beta V gene segment behaved as functional or pseudogenic. Donor age, sex, ethnicity and CMV serostatus were collected together with the repertoire data. In a later genetic analysis, genome-wide SNP genotypes for 398 of the 666 donors were used, and that subset was treated as a discovery cohort. Every discovery cohort repertoire had been produced on one sequencing platform. Class I and class II HLA loci were covered by the typing at four-digit resolution. Typing coverage varied by locus: roughly 629-640 donors for A, B, C, DRB1 and DQB1; about 520 for DQA1; approximately 570 for DPA1; roughly 450 for DPB1. Four to six DR-DQ haplotypes were handled as single units for association and clustering, since linkage in the cohort was strong. Among some 400 genotyped donors of the cohort, an average of about 220,000 unique TCR beta nucleotide sequences was sequenced per donor, of which about 19% were non-productive.

This clone was recorded a few times. Its binding antigen is unknown. Base qualities are not provided; no much larger clone lies one nucleotide away. The cohort comprised several hundred healthy bone marrow donors. All cohort members were sampled while nominally healthy, although unrecorded immune exposures were likely present. The donor was CMV seropositive and was included in the group of 300 or so seropositive cohort members. A peripheral blood sample was provided by each donor, and peripheral blood mononuclear cells were used for TCR beta sequencing. The Qiagen DNeasy Blood Extraction Kit was used to extract genomic DNA from the blood cell samples. The germline V gene supplies CDR1 MNHNS and CDR2 SASEGT. The CDR3 contains 15 residues, cysteine and phenylalanine counted. Just the 45-base CDR3 DNA is kept, in frame starting at base 1. V is cut back by 4 bases and J by 2 bases, with 1 base in the junction unmatched.

Library construction relied on the immunoSEQ multiplex PCR assay. A mixture of 60 forward primers for TCR Vbeta segments and 13 reverse primers for TCR Jbeta segments was used in the multiplex PCR. The CDR3 region of rearranged TCR beta genes was amplified from genomic DNA with a multiplex PCR assay. The amplified TCR beta libraries were sequenced on the Illumina HiSeq System as 87-base-pair reads. The published analysis was carried out like this. A later analysis tallied tens of millions of unique TCR beta chains across the 550 to 850 repertoires, and around 12 million of those chains were shared by two or more donors. To remove PCR and sequencing errors, raw reads were error-corrected and collapsed into unique sequences using a nearest-neighbor algorithm that merged closely related sequences. CDR3 sequences were aligned to IMGT reference sequences to assign V, D and J gene segments. For a sequence to be retained, at least a six-nucleotide match to both a V gene segment and a J gene segment was required. Rearrangements were called productive when the CDR3 lacked stop codons and stayed in frame with V and J; all others were non-productive. CDR3 was defined by IMGT convention, running from the second conserved V-encoded cysteine to the conserved J-encoded phenylalanine. In an earlier analysis of more than 550 of the donors, sequences lacking an unambiguous match to a single V gene segment were excluded. In an earlier analysis of 587 of the donors, a V segment was called functional when productive rearrangements were above 56.7%, and segregating when the standard deviation between donors exceeded 5%. A statistical classification framework was developed to diagnose cytomegalovirus status using the catalog of TCR beta chain sequences. In a later analysis, TCR nucleotide sequences were compared against IMGT/GENE-DB human TR gene sequences so that V and J genes could be assigned. A later analysis assigned CDR3 sequences and most-parsimonious VDJ recombination scenarios with the TCRdist pipeline. In a later analysis, each TCR beta chain was defined by its CDR3 amino acid sequence together with its V-gene family, and reads without a unique V-gene family were excluded. As a way to deal with suspected cross-contamination and a sequencing artifact, a later analysis dropped under 600 nucleotide sequences that were highly shared and had low generation probability. In a later analysis, a clonal expansion index for each public chain was calculated from normalized within-repertoire ranks of inferred template counts. In a later analysis, generation probabilities were computed using a VDJ recombination model fitted to out-of-frame rearrangements, and the results were checked against IGoR. A later analysis scored TCR-TCR, TCR-HLA and TCR-CMV co-occurrence with hypergeometric tests, applying a repertoire-size bias correction to TCR pairs. False discovery rates were estimated in a later analysis by permuting HLA or CMV assignments 20 times. In a later analysis, co-occurring TCRs were grouped using DBSCAN, with TCRdist sequence similarity added in when clustering inside HLA-allele-positive subsets. For co-occurrence clustering, repertoires with fewer than 30,000 or more than 120,000 public chains were excluded, along with four to six repertoires with anomalous nucleotide sharing. This immuneACCESS table, as held by TCRdb, lists in-frame sequences with V and J called but not all clones. Of the missing ones, under half trace to an unresolved V gene in checked studies; the others have no known cause. The DNA gave D and trimming, while V, J and clone size come from that table. The sample profile shows under 120,000 clones; roughly 69% of them were found once. Clones ranked in the top ten supply around 2.5% of the sample.

Here is what the overall study found, with its caveats: In a later analysis, TCR association rates were found to vary across HLA loci, with the most associated TCRs seen for DRB1 alleles and the fewest for HLA-C alleles. A later analysis found that most CMV-associated TCR beta chains appeared HLA-restricted, with HLA associations seemingly driven largely by CMV exposure. Presence/absence analyses assumed roughly uniform sequencing depth across donors, an assumption that may not hold. A group of highly shared sequence variants was considered likely to be a technical artifact of the sequencing pipeline. A later analysis reported that several top co-occurrence clusters appeared linked to parvovirus B19, influenza, CMV and Epstein-Barr virus. An association between a missense DCLRE1C variant and V-gene and J-gene trimming of TCR beta chains was found in a later genetic analysis and replicated in an independent cohort. A later analysis associated 17,000 or so TCR beta sequences with specific HLA alleles at a false discovery rate of 0.05. Broadly in line with IMGT annotations, most TCR beta V segments showed up in productive rearrangements about 90% or about 30% of the time in an earlier analysis of roughly 590 of the donors. In vitro tests confirmed that a few of the cytomegalovirus-associated TCR beta chains recognize cytomegalovirus antigens. A further reported finding was that TCR beta sequences accurately predicted the HLA-A and HLA-B alleles for most subjects in the first cohort. Correlated functional status among segregating V segments might be attributable to linkage disequilibrium, but an unknown experimental factor could not be ruled out. The authors suggested that the approach could potentially be generalized to other disease states and immunological phenotypes. Because HLA typing was missing for some donors at each locus, association tests included only the typed subset. Because the 87-base-pair reads could not distinguish some IMGT-functional V segments, including TRBV6-2 and TRBV6-3, those segments were excluded. A later genetic analysis reported fewer N-insertions in productive TCRs among donors in an Asian-associated ancestry cluster than the roughly 640-donor mean. When HLA alleles, especially DR and DQ, strongly co-occurred, TCR associations were difficult to assign to individual alleles. Cytomegalovirus status was reported to be diagnosed by the classifier with high specificity and sensitivity in both the original and validation cohorts. This cohort had only TCR beta chains sequenced, and the lack of alpha or paired-chain data limited which features could be detected. Some 16 rarely observed V segments, including chromosome 9 orphons, were excluded from the earlier analysis of about 600 of the donors because counts were too low. Most TCR sequences were observed very rarely across donors, whereas some public TCRs were present in many individuals. In a later analysis, HLA-associated TCR beta chains showed more clonal expansion and lower generation probabilities than non-associated chains that were equally common. Immune exposure information for the cohort was limited to CMV serostatus. In the study, 150 to 200 TCR beta chains were listed as associated with cytomegalovirus.

The clonotype was recovered from a man aged 45-65 years in good health and CMV-seropositive. The chain joins TRBV6-1 to TRBJ2-3, with 12 bases in between that match TRBD2. The specimen was PBMCs. CDR3 loop: CASSGLAGDTDTQYF. The sequence in DNA is TGTGCCAGCAGTGGACTAGCGGGGGACACAGATACGCAGTATTTT.